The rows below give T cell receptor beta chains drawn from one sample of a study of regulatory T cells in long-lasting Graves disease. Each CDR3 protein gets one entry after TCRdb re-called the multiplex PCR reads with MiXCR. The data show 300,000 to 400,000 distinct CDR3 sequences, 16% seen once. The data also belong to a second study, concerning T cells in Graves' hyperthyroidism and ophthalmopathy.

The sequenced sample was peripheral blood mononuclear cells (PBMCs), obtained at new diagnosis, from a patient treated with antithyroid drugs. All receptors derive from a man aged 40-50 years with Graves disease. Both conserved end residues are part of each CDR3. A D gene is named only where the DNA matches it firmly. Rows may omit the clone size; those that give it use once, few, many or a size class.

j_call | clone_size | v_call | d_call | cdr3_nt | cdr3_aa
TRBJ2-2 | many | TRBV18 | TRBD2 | TGTGCCAGCTCATCGGCTAGCGGCGGGGAGCTGTTTTTT | CASSSASGGELFF
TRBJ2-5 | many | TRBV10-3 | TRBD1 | TGTGCCATCAGTCCTCGGACAGGGTTAGAGACCCAGTACTTC | CAISPRTGLETQYF
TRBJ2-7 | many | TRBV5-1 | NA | TGCGCCAGCAGCTTGGGAGGGGAAGGCTCCTACGAGCAGTACTTC | CASSLGGEGSYEQYF
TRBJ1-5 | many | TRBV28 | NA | TGTGCCAGCAGCCTAGAGAGAGAAAATCAGCCCCAGCATTTT | CASSLERENQPQHF
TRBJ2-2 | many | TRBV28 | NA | TGTGCCAGCAGAACTCGGGACCGATACACCGGGGAGCTGTTTTTT | CASRTRDRYTGELFF
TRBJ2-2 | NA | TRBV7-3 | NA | TGTGCCAGCAGCTTAAGTTTCCGGGGGGCATCGAACACCGGGGAGCTGTTTTTT | CASSLSFRGASNTGELFF
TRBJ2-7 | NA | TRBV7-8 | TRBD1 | TGTGCCAGCAGCTTCCCCCAGGGCGGCAGGGGGCTTTACGAGCAGTACTTC | CASSFPQGGRGLYEQYF
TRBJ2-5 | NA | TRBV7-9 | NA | TGTGCCAGCAGCTTACGGTCAGGCGGGCCTGGGACCCAGTACTTC | CASSLRSGGPGTQYF
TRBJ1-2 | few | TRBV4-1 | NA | TGCGCCAGCAGCCAGTTCCGGGACATCGTCGTCTATGGCTACACCTTC | CASSQFRDIVVYGYTF
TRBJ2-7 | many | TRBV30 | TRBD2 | TGTGCCTGGAGTGCGACAGTAGCGGGCGAGCAGTACTTC | CAWSATVAGEQYF
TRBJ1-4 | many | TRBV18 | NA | TGTGCCAGCTCACACGGGGCGGATGAAAAACTGTTTTTT | CASSHGADEKLFF
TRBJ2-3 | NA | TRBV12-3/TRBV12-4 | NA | TGTGCCAGCAGATATGAGAGGGGTTGGGATACGCAGTATTTT | CASRYERGWDTQYF
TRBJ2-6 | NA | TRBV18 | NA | TGTGCCAGCTCACCCAATATAGGTGGGGCCAACGTCCTGACTTTC | CASSPNIGGANVLTF
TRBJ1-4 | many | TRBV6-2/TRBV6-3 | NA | TGTGCCAGCAGTTACTCCTTTGGGGGGAAAGGTGAAAAACTGTTTTTT | CASSYSFGGKGEKLFF
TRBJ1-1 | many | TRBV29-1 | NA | TGCAGCGTTCGGGTAGGCGGTCTCACTGAAGCTTTCTTT | CSVRVGGLTEAFF
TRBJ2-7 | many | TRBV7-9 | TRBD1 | TGTGCCAGCAGCGTCCAGAAGACAGGGCGGATGTCCTACGAGCAGTACTTC | CASSVQKTGRMSYEQYF
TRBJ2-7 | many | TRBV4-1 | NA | TGCGCCAGCAGCCAAGATAGGAGCCCCTACGAGCAGTACTTC | CASSQDRSPYEQYF
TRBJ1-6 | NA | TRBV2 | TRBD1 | TGTGCCAGCAGTGGGGACAGGGGATCACCCCTCCACTTT | CASSGDRGSPLHF
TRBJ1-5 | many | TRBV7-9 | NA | TGTGCCAGCAGCTTAGGGTTGGATCAGCCCCAGCATTTT | CASSLGLDQPQHF
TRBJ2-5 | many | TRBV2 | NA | TGTGCCAGCAGTGAAAGTCATGGGCAGGCCCAAGAGACCCAGTACTTC | CASSESHGQAQETQYF
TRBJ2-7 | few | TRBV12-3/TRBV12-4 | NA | TGTGCCAGCAGTTGGGGTATTTCGACGGGGGCTGAGCAGTACTTC | CASSWGISTGAEQYF
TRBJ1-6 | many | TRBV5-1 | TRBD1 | TGCGCCAGCAGCTCGCGACAGGGGAGGGATTCACCCCTCCACTTT | CASSSRQGRDSPLHF
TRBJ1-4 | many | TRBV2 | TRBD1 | TGTGCCAGCAGGGCGGACAGGTCGAGCGAAAAACTGTTTTTT | CASRADRSSEKLFF
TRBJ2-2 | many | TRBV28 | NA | TGTGCCGGGGGGAAGGGTCCCACCGGGGAGCTGTTTTTT | CAGGKGPTGELFF
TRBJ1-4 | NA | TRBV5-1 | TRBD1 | TGCGCCAGCAGCTGGGGGGACAGTGCTAATGAAAAACTGTTTTTT | CASSWGDSANEKLFF
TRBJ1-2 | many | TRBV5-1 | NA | TGCGCCAGCAGCCCCGGCAGGGAGAGCCCTGGCTACACCTTC | CASSPGRESPGYTF
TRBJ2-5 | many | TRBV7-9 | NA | TGTGCCAGCAGCCCCTACTCGGACCCAGACCAAGAGACCCAGTACTTC | CASSPYSDPDQETQYF
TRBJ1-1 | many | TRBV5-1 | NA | TGCGCCAGCAGCTTGATAGGATTGAACACTGAAGCTTTCTTT | CASSLIGLNTEAFF
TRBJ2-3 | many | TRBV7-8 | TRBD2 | TGTGCCAGCAGCCCCCGGGGGGGCTTAGGGGATACGCAGTATTTT | CASSPRGGLGDTQYF
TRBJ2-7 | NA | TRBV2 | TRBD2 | TGTGCCACCATTAGCGGGGGGAGAATTGTATACGAGCAGTACTTC | CATISGGRIVYEQYF
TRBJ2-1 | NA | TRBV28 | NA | TGTGCCAGCAGTTTGGGCAGGGTGACTGAGCAGTTCTTC | CASSLGRVTEQFF
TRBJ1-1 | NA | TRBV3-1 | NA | TGTGCCAGCAGCCCCTATGACAGGCTGGACACTGAAGCTTTCTTT | CASSPYDRLDTEAFF
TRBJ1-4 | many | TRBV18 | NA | TGTGCCAGCTCACCTTCGTGGGGCGCGGCAGATGAAAAACTGTTTTTT | CASSPSWGAADEKLFF
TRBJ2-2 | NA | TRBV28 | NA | TGTGCCAGCAGTTTTGGGGTTCCCCTGGCCGACACCGGGGAGCTGTTTTTT | CASSFGVPLADTGELFF
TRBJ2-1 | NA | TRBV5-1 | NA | TGCGCCAGCAGCTTGAGTTGGGACACCTACAATGAGCAGTTCTTC | CASSLSWDTYNEQFF
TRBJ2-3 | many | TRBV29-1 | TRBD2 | TGCAGCGTTGACCGGCGGGGGAGCACAGATACGCAGTATTTT | CSVDRRGSTDTQYF
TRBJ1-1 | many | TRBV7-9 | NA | TGTGCCAGCAGCCCACGGACGGTGAACACTGAAGCTTTCTTT | CASSPRTVNTEAFF
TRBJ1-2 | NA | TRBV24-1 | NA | TGTGCCACCAGCCACAGGGAGGGAGGCTACACCTTC | CATSHREGGYTF
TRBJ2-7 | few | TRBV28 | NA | TGTGCCAGCAGAGCTGCCAACGAGCAGTACTTC | CASRAANEQYF
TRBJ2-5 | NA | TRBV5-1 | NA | TGCGCCAGCAGCCAATGGGTCGGGGAGCGAGAGACCCAGTACTTC | CASSQWVGERETQYF
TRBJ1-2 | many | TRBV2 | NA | TGTGCCAGCAGCGAAGACAGGAGAAGCGACTATGGCTACACCTTC | CASSEDRRSDYGYTF
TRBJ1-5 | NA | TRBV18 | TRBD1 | TGTGCCAGCTCAACGGACAGGGGACGGGGTCAGCCCCAGCATTTT | CASSTDRGRGQPQHF
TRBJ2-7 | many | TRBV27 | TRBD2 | TGTGCCAGCAGCCATACTAGCGGGGGGGCTGAGCAGTACTTC | CASSHTSGGAEQYF
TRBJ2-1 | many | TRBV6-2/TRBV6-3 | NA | TGTGCCAGCAGTTACTCCCCCGAAGTAAATGAGCAGTTCTTC | CASSYSPEVNEQFF
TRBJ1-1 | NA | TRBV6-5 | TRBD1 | TGCGCCAGCAGTTTACAGGGGGCGTACACTGAAGCTTTCTTT | CASSLQGAYTEAFF
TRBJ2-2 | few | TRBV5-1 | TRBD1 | TGCGCCAGCAGCGTCCCCGGGACAGGGTACACCGGGGAGCTGTTTTTT | CASSVPGTGYTGELFF
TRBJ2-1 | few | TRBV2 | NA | TGTGCCAGCATGAGCTTCTCCCCCCTTTACAATGAGCGGTTCTTC | CASMSFSPLYNERFF
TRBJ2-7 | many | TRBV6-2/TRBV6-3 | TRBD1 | TGTGCCAGCAGTTACGGGACAGGGGTCTACGAGCAGTACTTC | CASSYGTGVYEQYF
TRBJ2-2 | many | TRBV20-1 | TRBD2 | TGCAGTGCCCCGGGAGGTACGAACACCGGGGAGCTGTTTTTT | CSAPGGTNTGELFF
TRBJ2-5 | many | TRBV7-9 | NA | TGTGCCAGCAGCTTGGGGGTGTCCGGCCAAGAGACCCAGTACTTC | CASSLGVSGQETQYF
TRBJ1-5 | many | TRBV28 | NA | TGTGCCAGCAGTTTTTCGTTCTGGCGGAATCAGCCCCAGCATTTT | CASSFSFWRNQPQHF
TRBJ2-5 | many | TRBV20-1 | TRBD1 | TGCAGTGCTAGACGAGACAGGGACGAGACCCAGTACTTC | CSARRDRDETQYF
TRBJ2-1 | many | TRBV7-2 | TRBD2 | TGTGCCAGCAGCTTAGTCCTAGCGGGGGCCAATGAGCAGTTCTTC | CASSLVLAGANEQFF
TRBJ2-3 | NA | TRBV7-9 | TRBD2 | TGTGCCAGCAGCTCATACCTAGCGGGGGCAGATACGCAGTATTTT | CASSSYLAGADTQYF
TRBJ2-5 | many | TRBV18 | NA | TGTGCCAGCTCACCAATGAGAGAGACCCAGTACTTC | CASSPMRETQYF